The next 21 T cell receptor beta chains were all read from a single sample in a study of metastatic and nonmetastatic thyroid tumors. Nobody among the patients had been given any treatment before thyroid surgery. TCRdb recomputed clones from the PCR reads via MiXCR. The sample has approximately 35,000 clones, over 14% seen once. The sequenced sample was blood. The source is a male donor with papillary thyroid cancer or a benign thyroid nodule (not recorded which). Some clones in this sample may be carry-over from other donors' samples.

Ten or more counts support this clone. A much larger clone is a single base away; this may be a read error. The chain carries TRBV4-3 and TRBJ2-7; TRBD1 aligns across 7 bases. The CDR3 is 15 residues long. Germline CDR1 reads LGHNA; CDR2 reads YSLEER. The CDR3 is CAGSQDRGQFYEQYF. The CDR3 DNA reads as TGCGCCGGCAGCCAAGATCGGGGACAGTTCTATGAGCAGTACTTC.

The V gene is TRBV30, the J gene TRBJ2-3; D might be TRBD2 (6 bases). Germline CDR1 is GTSNPN and CDR2 is SVGIG (reference sequence). The germline V and J ends were trimmed by 5 bases and 4 bases, with 13 bases remaining between them. The CDR3 loop spans 13 amino acids. CDR3 DNA: TGTGCCTGGGGGAGGAGGAGTTCAGATACGCAGTATTTT. This gives the protein CAWGRRSSDTQYF.

This clone was seen many times. This chain links TRBV2 with TRBJ2-7, with 7 positions matching TRBD2. CDR3 length equals 14 residues. The trim removed 6 bases at V and 2 bases at J, leaving 7 bases unmatched. CDR1 and CDR2 (germline): SNHLY, FYNNEI. For the CDR3, the DNA is TGTGCCAGCAGGAGTGCGGGGGTTGCCTACGAGCAGTACTTC. The encoded protein is CASRSAGVAYEQYF.

Only a few counts were recorded for this clone. A read error may produce the germline difference seen at one junction end. This sequence joins TRBV6-5 and TRBJ2-7; D is tentatively TRBD1 or TRBD2 (5 bases each). CDR3 length equals 15 residues. The germline V gene encodes CDR1 MNHEY and CDR2 SVGAGI. This CDR3 is CASSYGARGPYEQYF. DNA for the CDR3: TGCGCCAGCAGTTACGGGGCTAGAGGTCCCTACGAGCAGTACTTC.

V and J are TRBV30 and TRBJ2-3, with TRBD2 identical over 12 bases. Trimming at V came to 6 bases and at J to 1 base, leaving 11 bases not matched to a gene. The germline V gene encodes CDR1 GTSNPN and CDR2 SVGIG (reference sequence). The CDR3 extends over 17 amino acids. CDR3 amino acids: CACTTSGGRLGTDTQYF. CDR3 nucleotides: TGTGCCTGCACGACTAGCGGGGGCCGTCTCGGCACAGATACGCAGTATTTT.

The gene calls are TRBV28 and TRBJ2-3, with D unclear. Trimming removed 6 bases from V and 9 bases from J, with 10 bases in between. Germline V gives CDR1 MDHEN, CDR2 SYDVKM. The CDR3 totals 11 residues. CDR3 nucleotide sequence: TGTGCCAGCAGCGTGGGTAGCACGCAGTATTTT. It codes for CASSVGSTQYF.

This clone showed up many times. V and J are TRBV6-4 and TRBJ2-1; 11 nucleotides align to TRBD2. V lost 5 bases, J lost 6 bases, and 9 bases stayed unmatched. The CDR3 contains 16 residues. Germline V gene lookup returns CDR1 MRHNA and CDR2 SNTAGT. CDR3 DNA sequence: TGTGCCAGCAGTCAAACTAGCGGGAGATCTTGCAATGAGCAGTTCTTC. Its protein product is CASSQTSGRSCNEQFF.

This clone was picked up many times. The V call is TRBV18, the J call TRBJ1-4; a weak D match, TRBD1 (5 bases). Between the trimmed V and J ends, which lost 4 bases and 5 bases, there was a span of 14 bases. Germline V gene sequence: CDR1 KGHSH, CDR2 LQKENI. The CDR3 extends over 15 amino acids. The CDR3 sequence: CASSQGWGVNEKLFF. CDR3 DNA sequence: TGTGCCAGCTCACAGGGTTGGGGCGTAAATGAAAAACTGTTTTTT.

This clone has at least ten counts. This chain uses TRBV4-3 with TRBJ2-1, with D perhaps TRBD1 (6 bases). This CDR3 has 15 amino acids. Germline loops: CDR1 LGHNA, CDR2 YSLEER. V lost 3 bases and J lost 9, with 18 bases in between. The CDR3 loop reads CASSHPGALRGEQFF. CDR3 sequence (DNA): TGCGCCAGCAGCCATCCAGGGGCTCTCCGAGGTGAGCAGTTCTTC.

This clone was recorded many times. This may be a read error: a much more frequent sequence differs by one nucleotide. V is TRBV27 and J is TRBJ1-1; no clear D. Deletions cut 2 bases from V and 0 bases from J, with 10 bases between. Germline V gives CDR1 MNHEY, CDR2 SMNVEV (reference sequence). This CDR3 is built from 15 residues. CDR3 in amino acids: CASSLISALNTEAFF. The CDR3 DNA is TGTGCCAGCAGTTTAATATCGGCCTTGAACACTGAAGCTTTCTTT.

This clone was observed many times. A much larger clonotype is one base distant, so this may be a read error. CDR3 in amino acids: CSAERRDTIYF. The CDR3 coding sequence is TGCAGTGCTGAAAGGCGGGACACCATATATTTT. The chain links TRBV20-1 to TRBJ1-3; no firm D call. Germline V lookup: CDR1 DFQATT, CDR2 SNEGSKA (reference sequence). V lost 5 bases to trimming and J lost 8 bases, with 10 bases between them. The CDR3 is 11 residues long.

This clone was seen many times. This chain connects TRBV30 to TRBJ2-3, with 11 nucleotides matching TRBD1. Germline values: CDR1 GTSNPN, CDR2 SVGIG (reference sequence). V gave up 5 bases and J gave up 2 bases; unmatched junction bases: 3. This CDR3 is 14 amino acids long. The CDR3 reads CAWGTGGNTDTQYF. Written as DNA, the CDR3 is TGTGCCTGGGGGACAGGGGGAAACACAGATACGCAGTATTTT.

This clone occurred many times. V and J are TRBV9 and TRBJ1-3, with D possibly being TRBD1 (5 bases). There are 15 residues in the CDR3. The germline CDR1 and CDR2 sequences are SGDLS and YYNGEE. V lost 0 bases and J 5 bases, leaving 12 bases between the germline ends. CDR3 DNA: TGTGCCAGCAGCGTAGACGGGGGGGGTCGAAACACCATATATTTT. Residues: CASSVDGGGRNTIYF.

This clone was picked up many times. A clone one base away is much larger, so this may be a read error. The V and J genes are TRBV12-3 or TRBV12-4 and TRBJ2-1; no reliable D call. The CDR3 has 12 residues. The V gene lost 6 bases and the J gene lost 8 bases, with 11 bases spanning the gap. The CDR3, as DNA: TGTGCCAGCAGCCGGATTGGGGATGAGCAGTTCTTC. Translated, it gives CASSRIGDEQFF.

The DNA for the CDR3 is TGTGCCAGCAGCTCCGTCCGGGGACAGGGTCGGACCCAGTACTTC. Protein: CASSSVRGQGRTQYF. V gene TRBV11-2 combines with J gene TRBJ2-5; 9 nucleotides line up with TRBD1. J lost 7 bases, V lost 4 bases, and 10 bases had no gene match. This CDR3 has 15 amino acids. The germline V gene has CDR1 SGHAT and CDR2 FQNNGV.

This clone was recorded at least ten times. This chain joins TRBV20-1 and TRBJ2-3; 13 bases align to TRBD2. There are 16 residues in the CDR3. In germline, CDR1 is DFQATT, CDR2 SNEGSKA (reference sequence). J gave up 2 bases and V 2 bases, and 4 bases lay outside the gene matches. The CDR3: CSARPGTSGITDTQYF. In nucleotides, the CDR3 is TGCAGTGCTAGACCCGGGACTAGCGGGATCACAGATACGCAGTATTTT.

This clone was found many times. The genes are TRBV7-3 and TRBJ2-6; D is perhaps TRBD1 or TRBD2 (5 bases each). The V end lost 4 bases, the J end lost 0 bases, and 13 bases lay between the germline ends. The germline gives CDR1 SGHTA, CDR2 FQGTGA. The CDR3 sequence is 17 residues long. The CDR3 region has the DNA TGTGCCAGCAGCTCCAAATGGGACGACTCTGGGGCCAACGTCCTGACTTTC. Protein product: CASSSKWDDSGANVLTF.

This clone rates as medium-sized. The rearrangement links TRBV28 to TRBJ2-1, with 13 nucleotides matching TRBD2. The CDR3 is 15 residues long. J gave up 6 bases and V 3 bases, and 2 bases lay outside the gene matches. Germline V lookup: CDR1 MDHEN, CDR2 SYDVKM. The CDR3 sequence: CASSLGLAGLNEQFF. The CDR3 bases are TGTGCCAGCAGTTTGGGACTAGCGGGGCTCAATGAGCAGTTCTTC.

This clone showed up many times. This CDR3 is CATSREGLAENIQYF. The DNA for the CDR3 is TGTGCCACCAGCAGGGAAGGACTAGCGGAAAACATTCAGTACTTC. This sequence joins TRBV15 and TRBJ2-4; 10 positions agree with TRBD2. Germline-derived CDR1 and CDR2 are LNHNV and YYDKDF (reference sequence). This CDR3 has 15 residues. V gave up 3 bases and J gave up 5 bases; unmatched junction bases: 4.

This clone was observed at least ten times. The chain is built from TRBV7-9 and TRBJ2-2; no clear D. This CDR3 has 16 amino acids. Germline-derived CDR1 and CDR2 are SEHNR and FQNEAQ (reference sequence). V was cut by 2 bases and J by 2 bases, with 12 bases left in between. CDR3 nucleotides: TGTGCCAGCAGCTTAAAGAACTTCTTAAACACCGGGGAGCTGTTTTTT. It yields the protein CASSLKNFLNTGELFF.

In its sample, this clone was seen a few times. The CDR3 protein is CASRWGVGNEQFF. CDR3 bases: TGTGCCAGCAGGTGGGGGGTAGGGAATGAGCAGTTCTTC. The chain carries TRBV6-1 and TRBJ2-1, with TRBD2 as a possible D gene (6 bases). Germline V gives CDR1 MNHNS, CDR2 SASEGT. This CDR3 contains 13 residues. Deletions cut 6 bases from V and 7 bases from J, with 13 bases between.